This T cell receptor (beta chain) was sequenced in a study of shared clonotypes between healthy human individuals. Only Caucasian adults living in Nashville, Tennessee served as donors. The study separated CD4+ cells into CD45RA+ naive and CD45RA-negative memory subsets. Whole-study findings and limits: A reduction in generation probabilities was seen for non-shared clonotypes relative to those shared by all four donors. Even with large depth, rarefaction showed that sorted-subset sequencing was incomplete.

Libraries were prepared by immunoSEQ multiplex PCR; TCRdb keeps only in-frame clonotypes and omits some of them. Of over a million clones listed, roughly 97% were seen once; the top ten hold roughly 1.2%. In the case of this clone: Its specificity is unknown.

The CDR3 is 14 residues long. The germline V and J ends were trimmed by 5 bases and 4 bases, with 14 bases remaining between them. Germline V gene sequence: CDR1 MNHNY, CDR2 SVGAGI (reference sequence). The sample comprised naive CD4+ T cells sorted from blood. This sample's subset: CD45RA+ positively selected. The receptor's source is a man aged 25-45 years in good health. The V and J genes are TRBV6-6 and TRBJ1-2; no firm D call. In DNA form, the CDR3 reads TGTGCCAGCAGTAACCGGGATCCGATCTATGGCTACACCTTC. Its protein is CASSNRDPIYGYTF.